This T cell receptor beta chain came from a study of CD8 T cells in ankylosing spondylitis. Study results and caveats: What appeared characteristic of ankylosing spondylitis blood was a TCR beta motif of 7 or 8 highly homologous variants.

At least ten counts were recorded for this clonotype. Its antigen is not known. Scientists made TCR beta libraries using quantitative 5'-RACE with molecular barcodes. TCRdb reanalysed the 5' RACE reads using MiXCR and keeps one entry per CDR3 protein. The sample has about 220,000 distinct CDR3 sequences, just under 7.5% seen once; the top ten hold 14%. The clonotype comes from a male donor with ankylosing spondylitis. The sequenced sample was blood, either unsorted or a sorted T cell fraction (not recorded which).

The CDR3 spells CSVTLAGGVQYF. The CDR3 DNA reads as TGCAGCGTCACCCTAGCGGGGGGAGTGCAGTACTTC. The rearrangement joins TRBV29-1 to TRBJ2-7; 11 bases map to TRBD2. V lost 6 bases and J lost 9; bases outside the gene matches: 7. The CDR3 is 12 residues long. The germline gives CDR1 SQVTM, CDR2 ANQGSEA.